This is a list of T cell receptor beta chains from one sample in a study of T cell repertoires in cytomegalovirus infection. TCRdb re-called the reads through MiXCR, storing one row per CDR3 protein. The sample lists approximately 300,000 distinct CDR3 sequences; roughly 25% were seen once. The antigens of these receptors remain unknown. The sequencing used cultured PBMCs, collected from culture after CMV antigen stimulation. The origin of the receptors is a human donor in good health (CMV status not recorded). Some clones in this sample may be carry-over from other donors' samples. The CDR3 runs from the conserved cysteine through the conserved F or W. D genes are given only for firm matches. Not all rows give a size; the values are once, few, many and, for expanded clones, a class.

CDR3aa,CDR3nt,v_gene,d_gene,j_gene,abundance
CASSPSSGIDPNEQFF,TGTGCCAGCAGCCCCAGTAGCGGAATTGATCCCAATGAGCAGTTCTTC,TRBV9,NA,TRBJ2-1,few
CARRTLAHNEQFF,TGTGCCAGACGCACGCTAGCTCACAATGAGCAGTTCTTC,TRBV7-9,NA,TRBJ2-1,few
CASSLKGSYNEQFF,TGTGCCAGCAGTTTGAAGGGCTCCTACAATGAGCAGTTCTTC,TRBV28,NA,TRBJ2-1,many
CAWSVQGVMGQPQHF,TGTGCCTGGAGTGTACAGGGGGTTATGGGGCAGCCCCAGCATTTT,TRBV30,TRBD1,TRBJ1-5,few
CAATVSNQPQHF,TGTGCCGCGACAGTTAGCAATCAGCCCCAGCATTTT,TRBV6-6,NA,TRBJ1-5,NA
CASRRGRRDQPQHF,TGTGCCAGCAGACGGGGGAGACGGGATCAGCCCCAGCATTTT,TRBV28,NA,TRBJ1-5,few
CASTHGRDYNEQFF,TGTGCCAGCACACACGGGAGGGACTACAATGAGCAGTTCTTC,TRBV7-2,TRBD2,TRBJ2-1,few
CASSPRGESYGYTF,TGTGCCAGCAGCCCCAGGGGGGAGAGCTATGGCTACACCTTC,TRBV5-5,TRBD1,TRBJ1-2,NA
CALQGIDTDTQYF,TGTGCCCTCCAGGGGATAGACACAGATACGCAGTATTTT,TRBV6-2/TRBV6-3,NA,TRBJ2-3,NA
CASSPGDRALNTIYF,TGTGCCAGCAGTCCAGGCGACCGAGCTCTAAACACCATATATTTT,TRBV12-3/TRBV12-4,NA,TRBJ1-3,NA
CSAREPGQGTGELFF,TGCAGTGCTAGAGAACCGGGACAGGGAACCGGGGAGCTGTTTTTT,TRBV20-1,TRBD1,TRBJ2-2,NA
CSAPSVIGELFF,TGCAGTGCCCCCTCCGTAATCGGGGAGCTGTTTTTT,TRBV20-1,NA,TRBJ2-2,few
CASTQASYGYTF,TGTGCCAGCACCCAGGCTTCCTATGGCTACACCTTC,TRBV6-2/TRBV6-3,NA,TRBJ1-2,once
CASSDGQSNTEAFF,TGCGCCAGCAGTGACGGACAATCGAACACTGAAGCTTTCTTT,TRBV10-1,NA,TRBJ1-1,few
CASTLDSHTGELFF,TGTGCCAGTACCTTGGACAGTCACACCGGGGAGCTGTTTTTT,TRBV19,NA,TRBJ2-2,few
CASSQGGYSQETQYF,TGCGCCAGCAGCCAAGGTGGTTACAGCCAAGAGACCCAGTACTTC,TRBV4-1,NA,TRBJ2-5,few
CASSLRTGGADTQYF,TGCGCCAGCAGCTTGAGGACGGGTGGGGCAGATACGCAGTATTTT,TRBV5-1,NA,TRBJ2-3,NA
CASSDRYEQFF,TGTGCCAGTAGTGACAGGTATGAGCAGTTCTTC,TRBV19,NA,TRBJ2-1,NA
CASSSSGVGDTQYF,TGTGCCAGCAGTTCTAGCGGGGTCGGGGATACGCAGTATTTT,TRBV12-3/TRBV12-4,TRBD2,TRBJ2-3,NA
CARTTGTGTNSNQPQHF,TGTGCCAGAACCACCGGGACAGGGACAAATAGCAATCAGCCCCAGCATTTT,TRBV25-1,TRBD1,TRBJ1-5,NA
CSVNRGRTNYGYTF,TGCAGTGTTAATCGGGGACGGACTAACTATGGCTACACCTTC,TRBV20-1,NA,TRBJ1-2,NA
CASSQNHGLIGNEQFF,TGTGCCAGCAGTCAAAACCACGGACTGATAGGGAATGAGCAGTTCTTC,TRBV6-8,NA,TRBJ2-1,few
CASSLFRGGEGEQYF,TGTGCCAGCAGTCTCTTCAGGGGGGGAGAGGGCGAGCAGTACTTC,TRBV28,NA,TRBJ2-7,NA
CASSNQGDDNSPLHF,TGTGCCAGTAGTAATCAGGGTGATGATAATTCACCCCTCCACTTT,TRBV19,NA,TRBJ1-6,few
CASSQGWDLNTGELFF,TGCGCCAGCAGCCAAGGGTGGGACCTGAACACCGGGGAGCTGTTTTTT,TRBV4-3,NA,TRBJ2-2,few
CAWNWNRGTAGELFF,TGTGCCTGGAATTGGAACAGGGGAACGGCCGGGGAGCTGTTTTTT,TRBV30,TRBD1,TRBJ2-2,NA
CASSPTMTWETQYF,TGTGCCAGCAGCCCGACTATGACTTGGGAGACCCAGTACTTC,TRBV7-3,NA,TRBJ2-5,many
CATSVPGQGIINEQFF,TGTGCCACCAGTGTACCGGGACAGGGTATCATCAATGAGCAGTTCTTC,TRBV24-1,TRBD1,TRBJ2-1,few
CASSIQGAGANVLTF,TGTGCCAGCAGTATTCAGGGGGCTGGGGCCAACGTCCTGACTTTC,TRBV7-3,TRBD1,TRBJ2-6,NA
CASSFFPYRTNYEQYF,TGTGCCAGCAGTTTTTTTCCCTATCGCACTAACTACGAGCAGTACTTC,TRBV12-3/TRBV12-4,NA,TRBJ2-7,NA
CASSLGGALEQFF,TGTGCCAGCAGTTTAGGGGGGGCCCTGGAGCAGTTCTTC,TRBV12-3/TRBV12-4,NA,TRBJ2-1,NA
CASSQEYQGLAKNIQYF,TGCGCCAGCAGCCAAGAATATCAGGGGCTAGCCAAAAACATTCAGTACTTC,TRBV4-3,NA,TRBJ2-4,NA
CASSQETSGRYTQYF,TGTGCCAGCAGCCAAGAGACGAGCGGGAGGTATACGCAGTATTTT,TRBV3-1,TRBD2,TRBJ2-3,once